This TCR beta chain was found in a study of shared clonotypes between healthy human individuals. Looking at the study overall: Contributing individuals were a couple of females and a few males aged 18 to 49.

V was pared by 0 bases and J by 2 bases, with 3 bases of the junction left unmatched. This CDR3 is 17 amino acids long. CDR1 is SGHRS and CDR2 is YFSETQ in the germline V gene. Measured with immunoSEQ multiplex PCR; TCRdb has only the in-frame clones, and not every one. The sample has some 2,500,000 clones, 85% to 95% seen once; the top ten hold 0.37%. Input material: naive CD4+ T cells from PBMCs. Subset defined: CD45RA+ positively selected. This chain connects TRBV5-1 to TRBJ2-7; 15 bases map to TRBD2. The source of this sequence is a man between 18 and 29 years old in good health. Some clones in this sample may be carry-over from other donors' samples. In nucleotides, the CDR3 is TGCGCCAGCAGCTTGGTAGGGACTAGCGGGAGGCCCTACGAGCAGTACTTC. Amino acid sequence: CASSLVGTSGRPYEQYF.